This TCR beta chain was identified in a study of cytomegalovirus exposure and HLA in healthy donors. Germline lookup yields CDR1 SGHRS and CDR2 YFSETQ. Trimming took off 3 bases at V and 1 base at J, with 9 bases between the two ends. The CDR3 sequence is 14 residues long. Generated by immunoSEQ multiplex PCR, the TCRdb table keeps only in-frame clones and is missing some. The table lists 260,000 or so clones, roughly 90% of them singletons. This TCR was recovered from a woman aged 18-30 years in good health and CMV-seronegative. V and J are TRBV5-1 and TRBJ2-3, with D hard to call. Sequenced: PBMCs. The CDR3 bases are TGCGCCAGCAGCTGGTCCCTAGGCACAGATACGCAGTATTTT. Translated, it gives CASSWSLGTDTQYF.